This record covers a single TCR beta chain. Its target is not known. This specimen comes from a study of T cells in Graves' hyperthyroidism and ophthalmopathy. Study conclusions and caveats: Blood also carried most thyroid clonotypes expanded above 0.001.

Germline lookup yields CDR1 MNHNS and CDR2 SASEGT. There are 14 residues in the CDR3. With 6 bases removed from V and 1 base from J, the gap between germline ends came to 12 bases. Lactation, pregnancy, other autoimmune disease or uncontrolled infection excluded patients. Each diagnosis was grounded in clinical symptoms, serum thyroxine and TRAb, thyroid ultrasound, and orbital computed tomography. RNA transcripts provided the source from which TCR beta CDR3 regions were amplified. TCR CDR3 regions were first amplified by RT-PCR with HTBI primers. One entry per CDR3 protein results from TCRdb running MiXCR on the multiplex PCR reads. Here the sample spans about 180,000 distinct CDR3 sequences, over 15% being singletons.

This sequence was found in a woman aged 50 to 60 with Graves' hyperthyroidism. Sequenced sample: blood. This sequence joins TRBV6-1 and TRBJ1-1; unclear D gene. CDR3: CASRDRRGNTEAFF. The CDR3 DNA follows: TGTGCCAGCAGGGACCGACGGGGGAACACTGAAGCTTTCTTT.